The sequence of this T cell receptor (beta chain) was determined in a study of tumor-infiltrating lymphocytes in primary liver carcinoma. Unsorted whole blood supplied the blood RNA, and germline DNA was isolated too. These patients lived with chronic HBV infection and had never been treated. Total RNA (approximately 0.5 ug) served as template for TCR beta cDNA synthesis primed by a constant-region primer. Slightly modified ARM-PCR served as the procedure for the TCR beta libraries. These libraries came from three rounds of nested multiplex PCR. Amplification in the first two PCR rounds was performed using TRBV1-TRBV30 forward primers and a C-beta reverse primer for roughly 9 cycles each. Via MiXCR, TCRdb re-called the multiplex PCR reads, giving one row per CDR3 protein. This sample has around 330,000 distinct CDR3 sequences; 50% to 75% occur once, and the top ten carry 15% to 20%. Regarding this clonotype: Just one base apart from a much larger clone, this may be a read error.

The CDR3 is 14 residues long. The germline CDR1 and CDR2 sequences are SGHVS and FQNEAQ. Trimming removed 7 bases at V and 3 bases at J, with 15 bases between. Sequencing was done on a sample of peripheral blood. The clonotype was recovered from a woman younger than 45 with primary liver carcinoma and hepatitis B virus infection. The J gene is TRBJ1-1, the V gene TRBV7-8; unclear D gene. CDR3 sequence: CASTPGTADTEAFF. CDR3 bases: TGTGCCAGCACCCCGGGAACCGCGGACACTGAAGCTTTCTTT.